The T cell receptor (beta chain) described here comes from a study of T-cell reconstitution after alpha-beta-depleted transplantation in children. Regarding the study as a whole: Recipient T cells and thymic progenitors that survived were the source of the high TCRbeta diversity seen at day 60 in some patients. When one year had passed after transplant, most T-cell counts and diversity came from newly produced T cells. Reported findings indicate that, about two months after transplant, alpha-beta T cells came from several hundred expanded clones, which were derived from non-depleted graft cells.

Researchers prepared the TCRbeta library using unique molecular identifiers, the study reports. TCRdb fed the PCR reads into MiXCR, producing one record per CDR3 protein. This sample yields roughly 670,000 distinct CDR3 sequences, of which 10% to 15% are seen a single time; roughly 0.84% belongs to the top ten. Comment on this clonotype: The antigen remains unidentified. A much larger clone is a single base away; this may be a read error.

J gave up 1 base and V 6 bases, and 15 bases lay outside the gene matches. The CDR3 is 17 residues long. Germline CDR1 and CDR2: DFQATT and SNEGSKA (reference sequence). Sequenced here: PBMCs, sampled before TCRalphabeta/CD19-depleted stem cell transplant. The chain carries TRBV20-1 and TRBJ2-3; 8 bases are a match to TRBD2. This sequence was found in a girl aged 2 to 10 with congenital amegakaryocytic thrombocytopenia, due to receive a stem cell transplant. The CDR3 DNA reads TGCAGTGCCACCGTCGAAAAGGCGGGAGGTGGCACAGATACGCAGTATTTT. Its protein is CSATVEKAGGGTDTQYF.